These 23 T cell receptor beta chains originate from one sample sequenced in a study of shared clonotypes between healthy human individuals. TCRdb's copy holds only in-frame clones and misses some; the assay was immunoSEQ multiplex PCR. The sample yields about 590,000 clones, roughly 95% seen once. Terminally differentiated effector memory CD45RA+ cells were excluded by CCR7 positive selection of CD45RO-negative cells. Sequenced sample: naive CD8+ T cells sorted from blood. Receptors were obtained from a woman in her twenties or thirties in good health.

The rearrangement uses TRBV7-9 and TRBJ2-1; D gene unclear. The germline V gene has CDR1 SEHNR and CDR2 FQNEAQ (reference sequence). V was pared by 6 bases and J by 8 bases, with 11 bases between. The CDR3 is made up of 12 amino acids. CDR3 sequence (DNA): TGTGCCAGCAGTTCGATCGTATATGAGCAGTTCTTC. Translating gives CASSSIVYEQFF.

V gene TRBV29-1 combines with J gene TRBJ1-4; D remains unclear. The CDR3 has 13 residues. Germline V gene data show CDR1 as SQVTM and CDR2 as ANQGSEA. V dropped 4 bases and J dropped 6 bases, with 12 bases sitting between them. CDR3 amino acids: CSVVIPWDEKLFF. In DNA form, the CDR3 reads TGCAGCGTTGTAATCCCCTGGGATGAAAAACTGTTTTTT.

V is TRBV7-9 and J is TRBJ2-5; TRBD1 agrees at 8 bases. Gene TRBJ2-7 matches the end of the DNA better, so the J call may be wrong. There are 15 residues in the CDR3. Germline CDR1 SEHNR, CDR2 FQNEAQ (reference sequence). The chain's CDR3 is CASSLAVDRVYEQYF. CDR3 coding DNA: TGTGCCAGCAGCTTAGCCGTGGACAGGGTCTACGAGCAGTACTTC.

The CDR3 DNA reads TGTGCCAGCAGGAACCTCCGGACAGGCGAGCAGTACTTC. This translates into CASRNLRTGEQYF. The chain employs TRBV27 and TRBJ2-7, with 7 bases identical to TRBD1. The length of the CDR3 is 13 residues. The trim removed 6 bases at V and 6 bases at J, leaving 8 bases unmatched. In germline, CDR1 is MNHEY, CDR2 SMNVEV (reference sequence).

CDR3 residues: CASSFRTGEYSNQPQHF. CDR3 nucleotides: TGTGCCAGCAGTTTTAGAACAGGAGAATATAGCAATCAGCCCCAGCATTTT. The chain links TRBV28 to TRBJ1-5, with a possible D match to TRBD1 (5 bases). V shed 3 bases and J shed 0 bases, with 15 bases lying between them. There are 17 residues in the CDR3. Germline lookup yields CDR1 MDHEN and CDR2 SYDVKM. Complete variable domain (other parts from reference TRBV28 and TRBJ1-5): DVKVTQSSRYLVKRTGEKVFLECVQDMDHENMFWYRQDPGLGLRLIYFSYDVKMKEKGDIPEGYSVSREKKERFSLILESASTNQTSMYLCASSFRTGEYSNQPQHFGDGTRLSIL.

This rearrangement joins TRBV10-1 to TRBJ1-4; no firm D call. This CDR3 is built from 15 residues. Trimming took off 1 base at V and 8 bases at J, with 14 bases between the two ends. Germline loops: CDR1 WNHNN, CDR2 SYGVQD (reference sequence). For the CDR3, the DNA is TGCGCCAGCAGTGAGTTGTTGGGGAAGGAGGAAAAACTGTTTTTT. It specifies CASSELLGKEEKLFF.

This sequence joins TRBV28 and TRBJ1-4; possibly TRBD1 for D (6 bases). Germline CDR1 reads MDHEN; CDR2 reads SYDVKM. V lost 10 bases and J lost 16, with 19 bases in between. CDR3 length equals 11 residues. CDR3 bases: TGTGCCACAGCCAGGGGAGCAGTGGAGTTTTTT. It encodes CATARGAVEFF.

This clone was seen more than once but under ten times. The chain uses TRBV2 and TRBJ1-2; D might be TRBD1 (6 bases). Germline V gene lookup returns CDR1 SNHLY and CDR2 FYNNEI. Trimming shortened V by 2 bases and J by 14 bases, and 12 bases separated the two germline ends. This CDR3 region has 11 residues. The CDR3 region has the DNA TGTGCCAGCAGTGAAAACCAGCAGGGGACCTTC. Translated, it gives CASSENQQGTF.

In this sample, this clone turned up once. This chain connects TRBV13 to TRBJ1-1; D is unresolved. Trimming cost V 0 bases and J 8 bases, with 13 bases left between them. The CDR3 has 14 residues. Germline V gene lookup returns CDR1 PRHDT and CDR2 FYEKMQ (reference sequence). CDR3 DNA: TGTGCCAGCAGCTTAGGAGGGCCGGCAGTCGAAGCTTTCTTT. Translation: CASSLGGPAVEAFF. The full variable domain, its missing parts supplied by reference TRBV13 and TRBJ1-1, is AAGVIQSPRHLIKEKRETATLKCYPIPRHDTVYWYQQGPGQDPQFLISFYEKMQSDKGSIPDRFSAQQFSDYHSELNMSSLELGDSALYFCASSLGGPAVEAFFGQGTRLTVV.

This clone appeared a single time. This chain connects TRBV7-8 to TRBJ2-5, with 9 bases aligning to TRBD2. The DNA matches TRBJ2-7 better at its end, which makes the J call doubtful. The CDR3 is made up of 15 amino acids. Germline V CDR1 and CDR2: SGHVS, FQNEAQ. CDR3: CASGRGRAVLYEQYF. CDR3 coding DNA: TGTGCCAGCGGACGCGGGAGGGCCGTTCTCTACGAGCAGTACTTC.

Here the CDR3 reads CASSPDYGTEAFF. For the CDR3, the DNA is TGTGCCAGCAGCCCCGATTATGGGACAGAAGCTTTCTTT. The V gene is TRBV4-2, the J gene TRBJ1-1, with D possibly TRBD1 on 6 matching bases. The length of the CDR3 is 13 residues. Germline V gives CDR1 LGHNA, CDR2 YNFKEQ. With 4 bases removed from V and 8 bases from J, the gap between germline ends came to 14 bases.

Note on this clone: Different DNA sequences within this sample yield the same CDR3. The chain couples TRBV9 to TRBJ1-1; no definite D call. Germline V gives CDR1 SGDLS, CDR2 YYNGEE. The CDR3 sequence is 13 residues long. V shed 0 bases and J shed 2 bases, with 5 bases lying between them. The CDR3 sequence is CASSVGPNTEAFF. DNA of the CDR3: TGTGCCAGCAGCGTAGGACCAAACACTGAAGCTTTCTTT.

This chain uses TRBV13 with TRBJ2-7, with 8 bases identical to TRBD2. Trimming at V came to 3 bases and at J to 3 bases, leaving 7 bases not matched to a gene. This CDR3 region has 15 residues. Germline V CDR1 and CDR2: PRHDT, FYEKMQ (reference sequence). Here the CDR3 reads CASSFLAGGDYEQYF. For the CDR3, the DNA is TGTGCCAGCAGCTTTCTGGCGGGAGGAGACTACGAGCAGTACTTC.

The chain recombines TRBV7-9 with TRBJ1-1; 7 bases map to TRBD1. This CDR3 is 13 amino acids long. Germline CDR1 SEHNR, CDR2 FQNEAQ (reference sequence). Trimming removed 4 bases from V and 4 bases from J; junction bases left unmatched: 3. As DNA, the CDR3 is TGTGCCAGCAGCTCGACAGGGCCCACTGAAGCTTTCTTT. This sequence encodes CASSSTGPTEAFF.

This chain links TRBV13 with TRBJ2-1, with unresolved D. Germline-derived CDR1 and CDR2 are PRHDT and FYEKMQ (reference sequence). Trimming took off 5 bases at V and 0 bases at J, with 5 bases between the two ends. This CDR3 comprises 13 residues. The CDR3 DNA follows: TGTGCCAGCAGCCCCTCCTCCTACAATGAGCAGTTCTTC. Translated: CASSPSSYNEQFF.

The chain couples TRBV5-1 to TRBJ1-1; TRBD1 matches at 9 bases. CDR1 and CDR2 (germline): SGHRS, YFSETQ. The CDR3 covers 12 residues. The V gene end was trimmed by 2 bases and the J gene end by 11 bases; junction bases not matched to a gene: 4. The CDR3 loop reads CASSFTGGLAFF. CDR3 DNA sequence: TGCGCCAGCAGCTTTACAGGGGGCCTGGCTTTCTTT.

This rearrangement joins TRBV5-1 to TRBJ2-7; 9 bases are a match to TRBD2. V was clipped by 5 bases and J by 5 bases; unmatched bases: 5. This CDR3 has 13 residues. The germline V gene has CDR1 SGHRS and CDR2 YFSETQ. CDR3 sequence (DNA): TGCGCCAGCAGAAGCGGGAGGACTGACGAGCAGTACTTC. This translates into CASRSGRTDEQYF.

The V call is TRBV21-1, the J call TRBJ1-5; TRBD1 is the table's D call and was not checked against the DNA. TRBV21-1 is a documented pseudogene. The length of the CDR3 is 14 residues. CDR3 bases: TGTGCCAGCAGCAGCAGGGGCGGCAATCAGCCCCAGCATTTT. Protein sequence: CASSSRGGNQPQHF.

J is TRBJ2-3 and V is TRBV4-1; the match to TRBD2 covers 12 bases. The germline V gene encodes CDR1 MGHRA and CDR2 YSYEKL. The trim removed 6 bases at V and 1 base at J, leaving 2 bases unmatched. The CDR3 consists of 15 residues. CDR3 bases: TGCGCCAGCAGTCCTAGCGGGGGGGGCACAGATACGCAGTATTTT. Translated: CASSPSGGGTDTQYF.

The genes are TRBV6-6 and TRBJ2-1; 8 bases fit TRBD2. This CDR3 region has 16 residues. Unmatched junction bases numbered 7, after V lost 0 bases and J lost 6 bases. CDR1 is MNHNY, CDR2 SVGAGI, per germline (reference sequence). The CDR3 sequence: CASSYSELAVPNEQFF. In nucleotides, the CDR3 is TGTGCCAGCAGTTACTCTGAACTAGCGGTTCCCAATGAGCAGTTCTTC.

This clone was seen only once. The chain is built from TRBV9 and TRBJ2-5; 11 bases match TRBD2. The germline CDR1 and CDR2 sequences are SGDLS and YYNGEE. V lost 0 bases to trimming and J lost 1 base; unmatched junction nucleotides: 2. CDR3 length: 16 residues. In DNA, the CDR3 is TGTGCCAGCAGCGTAGGACTAGCGGGGCTCCAAGAGACCCAGTACTTC. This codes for CASSVGLAGLQETQYF.

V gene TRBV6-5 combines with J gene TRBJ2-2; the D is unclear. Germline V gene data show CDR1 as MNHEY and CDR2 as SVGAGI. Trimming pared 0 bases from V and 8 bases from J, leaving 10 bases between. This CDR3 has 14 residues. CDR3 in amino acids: CASSYSLGLGELFF. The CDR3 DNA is TGTGCCAGCAGTTACTCGCTGGGGTTGGGGGAGCTGTTTTTT.

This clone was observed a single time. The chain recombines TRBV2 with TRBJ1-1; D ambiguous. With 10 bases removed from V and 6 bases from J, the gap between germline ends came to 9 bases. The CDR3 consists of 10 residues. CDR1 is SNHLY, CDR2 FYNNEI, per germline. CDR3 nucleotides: TGTGCCATACACGGGGCTGAAGCTTTCTTT. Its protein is CAIHGAEAFF.